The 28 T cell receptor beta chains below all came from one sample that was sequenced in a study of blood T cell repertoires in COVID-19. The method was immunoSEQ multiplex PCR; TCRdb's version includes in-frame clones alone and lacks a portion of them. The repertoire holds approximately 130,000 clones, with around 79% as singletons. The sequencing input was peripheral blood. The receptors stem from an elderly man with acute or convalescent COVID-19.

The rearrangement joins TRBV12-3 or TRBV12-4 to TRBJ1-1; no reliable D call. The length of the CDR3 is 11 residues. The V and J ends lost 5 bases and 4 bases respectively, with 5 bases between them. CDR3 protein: CASSRVTEAFF. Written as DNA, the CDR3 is TGTGCCAGCAGTCGGGTCACTGAAGCTTTCTTT.

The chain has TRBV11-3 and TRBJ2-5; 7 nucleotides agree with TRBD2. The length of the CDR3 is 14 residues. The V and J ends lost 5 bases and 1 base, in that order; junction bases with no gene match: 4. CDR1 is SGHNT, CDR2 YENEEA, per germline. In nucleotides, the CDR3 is TGTGCCAGCAGCCTAGGACTAGGCCAAGAGACCCAGTACTTC. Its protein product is CASSLGLGQETQYF.

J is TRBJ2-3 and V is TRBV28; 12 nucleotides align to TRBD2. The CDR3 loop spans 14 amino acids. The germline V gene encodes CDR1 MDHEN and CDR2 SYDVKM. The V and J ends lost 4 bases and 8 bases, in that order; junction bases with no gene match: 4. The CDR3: CASSSSGGAGTQYF. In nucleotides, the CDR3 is TGTGCCAGCAGTTCTAGCGGGGGGGCCGGTACGCAGTATTTT.

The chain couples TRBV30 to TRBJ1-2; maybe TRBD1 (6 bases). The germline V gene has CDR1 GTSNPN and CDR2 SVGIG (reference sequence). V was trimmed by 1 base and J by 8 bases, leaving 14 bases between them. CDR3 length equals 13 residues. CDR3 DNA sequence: TGTGCCTGGAGTGATCACAGGGTGAAGGGCTACACCTTC. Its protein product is CAWSDHRVKGYTF. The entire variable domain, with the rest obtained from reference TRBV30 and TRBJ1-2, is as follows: SQTIHQWPATLVQPVGSPLSLECTVEGTSNPNLYWYRQAAGRGLQLLFYSVGIGQISSEVPQNLSASRPQDRQFILSSKKLLLSDSGFYLCAWSDHRVKGYTFGSGTRLTVV.

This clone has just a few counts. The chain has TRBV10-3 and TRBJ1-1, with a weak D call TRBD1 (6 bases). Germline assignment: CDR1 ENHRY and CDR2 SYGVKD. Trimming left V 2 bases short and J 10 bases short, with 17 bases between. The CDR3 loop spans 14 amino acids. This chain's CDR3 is CAISELNPGQRAFF. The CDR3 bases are TGTGCCATCAGTGAGCTAAACCCGGGACAACGAGCTTTCTTT.

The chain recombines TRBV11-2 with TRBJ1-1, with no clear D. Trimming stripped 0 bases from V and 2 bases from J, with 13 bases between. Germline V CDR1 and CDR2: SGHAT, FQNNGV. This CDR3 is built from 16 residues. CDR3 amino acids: CASSLEARLRNTEAFF. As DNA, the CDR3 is TGTGCCAGCAGCTTAGAGGCCAGGCTAAGAAACACTGAAGCTTTCTTT. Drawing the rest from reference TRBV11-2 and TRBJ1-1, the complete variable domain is EAGVAQSPRYKIIEKRQSVAFWCNPISGHATLYWYQQILGQGPKLLIQFQNNGVVDDSQLPKDRFSAERLKGVDSTLKIQPAKLEDSAVYLCASSLEARLRNTEAFFGQGTRLTVV.

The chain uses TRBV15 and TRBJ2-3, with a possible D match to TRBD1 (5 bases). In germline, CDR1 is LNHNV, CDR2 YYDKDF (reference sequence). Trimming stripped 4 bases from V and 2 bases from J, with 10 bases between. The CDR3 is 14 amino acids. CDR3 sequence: CATSNQGATDTQYF. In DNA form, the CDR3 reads TGTGCCACCAGCAATCAGGGTGCCACAGATACGCAGTATTTT.

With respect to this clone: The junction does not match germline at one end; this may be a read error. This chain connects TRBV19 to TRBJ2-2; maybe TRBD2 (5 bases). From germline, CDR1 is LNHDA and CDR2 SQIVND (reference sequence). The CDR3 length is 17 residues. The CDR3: CASSPRRAMGNAGELFF. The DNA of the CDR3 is TGTGCCAGTAGCCCACGGCGGGCGATGGGGAACGCCGGGGAGCTGTTTTTT.

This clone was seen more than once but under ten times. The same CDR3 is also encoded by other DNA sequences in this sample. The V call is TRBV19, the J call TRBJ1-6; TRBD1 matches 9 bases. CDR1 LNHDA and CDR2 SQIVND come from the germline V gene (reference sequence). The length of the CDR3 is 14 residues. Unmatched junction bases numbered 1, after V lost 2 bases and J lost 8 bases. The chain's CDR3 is CASSITGGDSPLHF. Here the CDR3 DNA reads TGTGCCAGTAGTATAACAGGGGGCGATTCACCCCTCCACTTT.

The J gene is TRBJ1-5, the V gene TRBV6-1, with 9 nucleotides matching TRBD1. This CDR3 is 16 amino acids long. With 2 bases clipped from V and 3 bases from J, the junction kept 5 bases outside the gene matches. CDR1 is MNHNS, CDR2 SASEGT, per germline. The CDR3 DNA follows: TGTGCCAGCAGTGAACAAGGACAGGGGCCCAATCAGCCCCAGCATTTT. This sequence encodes CASSEQGQGPNQPQHF.

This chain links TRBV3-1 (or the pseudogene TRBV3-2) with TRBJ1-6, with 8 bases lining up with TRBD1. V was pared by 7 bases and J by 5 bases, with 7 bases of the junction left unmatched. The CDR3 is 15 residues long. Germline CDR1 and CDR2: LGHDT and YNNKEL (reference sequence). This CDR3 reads CASTPTGANNSPLHF. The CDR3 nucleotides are TGTGCCAGCACACCGACAGGGGCTAATAATTCACCCCTCCACTTT.

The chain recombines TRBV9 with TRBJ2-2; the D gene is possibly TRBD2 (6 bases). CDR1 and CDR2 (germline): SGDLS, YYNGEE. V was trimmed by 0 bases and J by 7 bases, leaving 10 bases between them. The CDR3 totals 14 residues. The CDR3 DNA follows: TGTGCCAGCAGCGTAGGCCCCGGGGGCGGGGAGCTGTTTTTT. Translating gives CASSVGPGGGELFF.

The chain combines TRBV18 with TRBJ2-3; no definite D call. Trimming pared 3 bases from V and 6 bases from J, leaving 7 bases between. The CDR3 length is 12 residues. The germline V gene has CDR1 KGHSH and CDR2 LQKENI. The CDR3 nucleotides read TGTGCCAGCTCACCTCCCGGGGATACGCAGTATTTT. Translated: CASSPPGDTQYF.

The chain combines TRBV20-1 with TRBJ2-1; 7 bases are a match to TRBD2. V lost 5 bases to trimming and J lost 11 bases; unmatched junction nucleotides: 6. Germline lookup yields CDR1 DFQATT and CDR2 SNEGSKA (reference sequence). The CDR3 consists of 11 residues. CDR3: CSASGTKKQFF. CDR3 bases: TGCAGTGCTTCCGGGACTAAAAAGCAGTTCTTC.

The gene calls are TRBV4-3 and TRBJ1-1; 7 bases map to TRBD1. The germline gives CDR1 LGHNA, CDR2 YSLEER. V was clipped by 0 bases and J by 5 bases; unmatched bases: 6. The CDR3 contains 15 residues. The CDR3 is CASSQEQGVGTEAFF. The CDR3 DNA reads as TGCGCCAGCAGCCAAGAGCAGGGGGTGGGGACTGAAGCTTTCTTT.

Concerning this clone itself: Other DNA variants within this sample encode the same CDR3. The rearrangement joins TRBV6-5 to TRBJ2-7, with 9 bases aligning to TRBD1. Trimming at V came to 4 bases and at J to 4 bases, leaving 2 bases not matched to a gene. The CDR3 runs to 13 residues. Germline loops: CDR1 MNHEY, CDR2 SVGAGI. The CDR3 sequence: CASSSGQGYEQYF. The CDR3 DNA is TGTGCCAGCAGTTCGGGACAGGGTTACGAGCAGTACTTC.

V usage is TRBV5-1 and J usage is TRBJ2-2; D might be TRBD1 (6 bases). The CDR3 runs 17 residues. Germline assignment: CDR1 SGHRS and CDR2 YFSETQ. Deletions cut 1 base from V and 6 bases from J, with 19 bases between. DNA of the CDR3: TGCGCCAGCAGCTTGACTTTGACAGGCTCGGGCCCCGGGGAGCTGTTTTTT. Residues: CASSLTLTGSGPGELFF.

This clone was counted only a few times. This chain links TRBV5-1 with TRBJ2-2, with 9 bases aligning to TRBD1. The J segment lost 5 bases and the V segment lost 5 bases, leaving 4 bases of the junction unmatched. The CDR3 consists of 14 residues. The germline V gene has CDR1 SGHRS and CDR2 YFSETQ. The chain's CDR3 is CASRAGTGTGELFF. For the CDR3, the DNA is TGCGCCAGCAGGGCCGGGACAGGGACCGGGGAGCTGTTTTTT.

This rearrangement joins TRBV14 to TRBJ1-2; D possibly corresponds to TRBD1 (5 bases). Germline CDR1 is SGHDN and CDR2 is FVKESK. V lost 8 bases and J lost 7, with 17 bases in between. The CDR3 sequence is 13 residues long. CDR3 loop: CASSGVGRIGYTF. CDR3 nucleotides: TGTGCCAGCTCGGGGGTAGGGAGAATTGGCTACACCTTC. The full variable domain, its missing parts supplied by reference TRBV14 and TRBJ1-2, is EAGVTQFPSHSVIEKGQTVTLRCDPISGHDNLYWYRRVMGKEIKFLLHFVKESKQDESGMPNNRFLAERTGGTYSTLKVQPAELEDSGVYFCASSGVGRIGYTFGSGTRLTVV.

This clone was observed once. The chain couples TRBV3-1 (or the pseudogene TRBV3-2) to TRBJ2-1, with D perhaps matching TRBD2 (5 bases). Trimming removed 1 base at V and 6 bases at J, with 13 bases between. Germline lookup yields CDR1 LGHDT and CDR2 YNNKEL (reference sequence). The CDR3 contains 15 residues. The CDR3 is CASSQGVAPRNEQFF. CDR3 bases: TGTGCCAGCAGCCAAGGAGTAGCGCCTCGCAATGAGCAGTTCTTC.

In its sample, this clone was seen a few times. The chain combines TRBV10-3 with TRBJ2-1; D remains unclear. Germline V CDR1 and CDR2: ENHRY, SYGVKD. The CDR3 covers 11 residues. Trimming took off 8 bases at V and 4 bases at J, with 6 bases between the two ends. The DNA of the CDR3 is TGTGCCATCGGCAGATACAATGAGCAGTTCTTC. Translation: CAIGRYNEQFF.

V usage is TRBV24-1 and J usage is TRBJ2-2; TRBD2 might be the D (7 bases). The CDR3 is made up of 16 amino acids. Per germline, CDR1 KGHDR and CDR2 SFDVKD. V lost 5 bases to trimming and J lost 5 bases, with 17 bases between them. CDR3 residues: CATSGRGGETTGELFF. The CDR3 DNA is TGTGCCACCAGTGGCCGAGGGGGGGAGACTACCGGGGAGCTGTTTTTT.

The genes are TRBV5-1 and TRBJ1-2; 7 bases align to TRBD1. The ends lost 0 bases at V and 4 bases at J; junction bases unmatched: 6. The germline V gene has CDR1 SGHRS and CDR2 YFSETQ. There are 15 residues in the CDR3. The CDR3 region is CASSLERGQGYGYTF. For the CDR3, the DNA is TGCGCCAGCAGCTTGGAGAGGGGGCAAGGCTATGGCTACACCTTC.

The CDR3 DNA sequence: TGTGCCAGCAGCCAAGACGGGGTAGGAAACACCATATATTTT. Its protein product is CASSQDGVGNTIYF. The chain couples TRBV4-2 to TRBJ1-3; D gene unclear. V lost 0 bases to trimming and J lost 4 bases, with 7 bases between them. The CDR3 is 14 residues long. Per germline, CDR1 LGHNA and CDR2 YNFKEQ.

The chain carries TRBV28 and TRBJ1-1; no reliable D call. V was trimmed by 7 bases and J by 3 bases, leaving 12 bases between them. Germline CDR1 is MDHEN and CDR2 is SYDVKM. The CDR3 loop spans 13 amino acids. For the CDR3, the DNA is TGTGCCAGCATCACCCCGAGTTACACTGAAGCTTTCTTT. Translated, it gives CASITPSYTEAFF. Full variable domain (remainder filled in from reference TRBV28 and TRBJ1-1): DVKVTQSSRYLVKRTGEKVFLECVQDMDHENMFWYRQDPGLGLRLIYFSYDVKMKEKGDIPEGYSVSREKKERFSLILESASTNQTSMYLCASITPSYTEAFFGQGTRLTVV.

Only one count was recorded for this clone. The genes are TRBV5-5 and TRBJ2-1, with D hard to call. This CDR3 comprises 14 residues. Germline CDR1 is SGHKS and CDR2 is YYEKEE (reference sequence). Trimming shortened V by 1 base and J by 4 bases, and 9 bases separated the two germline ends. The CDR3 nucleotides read TGTGCCAGCAGCTTGATGCAGGATTACAATGAGCAGTTCTTC. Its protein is CASSLMQDYNEQFF.

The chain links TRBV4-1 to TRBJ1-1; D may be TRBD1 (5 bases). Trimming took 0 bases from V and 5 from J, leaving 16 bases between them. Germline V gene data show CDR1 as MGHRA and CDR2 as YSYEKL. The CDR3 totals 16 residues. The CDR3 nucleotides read TGCGCCAGCAGCCAAGAATTCGGCTGGCGGGGGACTGAAGCTTTCTTT. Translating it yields CASSQEFGWRGTEAFF.

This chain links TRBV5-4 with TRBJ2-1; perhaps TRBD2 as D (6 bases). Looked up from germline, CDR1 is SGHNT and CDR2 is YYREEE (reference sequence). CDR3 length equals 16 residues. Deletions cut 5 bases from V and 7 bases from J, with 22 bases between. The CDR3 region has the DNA TGTGCCAGCAGATCAAGCGGTGGGGGGTCGTGGAATGAGCAGTTCTTC. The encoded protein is CASRSSGGGSWNEQFF. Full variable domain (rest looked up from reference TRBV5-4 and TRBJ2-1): ETGVTQSPTHLIKTRGQQVTLRCSSQSGHNTVSWYQQALGQGPQFIFQYYREEENGRGNFPPRFSGLQFPNYSSELNVNALELDDSALYLCASRSSGGGSWNEQFFGPGTRLTVL.